This T cell receptor (beta chain) was recorded in a study of blood T cell repertoires in COVID-19. Study background: Sites in the United States, Italy and Spain provided acute and convalescent COVID-19 samples.

Original methodology: Reference gene primer amplification gave estimated nucleated cell counts. Measured with immunoSEQ multiplex PCR; TCRdb has only the in-frame clones, and not every one. That table supplies the V and J calls and clone size; D and trimming were determined from the DNA. This sample has some 390,000 clones, with around nine tenths found just once. The V end lost 4 bases, the J end lost 0 bases, and 13 bases lay between the germline ends. CDR3 size: 17 residues. CDR1 SEHNR and CDR2 FQNEAQ come from the germline V gene (reference sequence). The clonotype was recovered from a woman aged 25-40 years who had recovered from COVID-19. The J gene is TRBJ1-6, the V gene TRBV7-9; D gene unclear. Sequencing used PBMCs or T cells enriched from blood (not recorded which). CDR3 loop: CASSSPGTSSYNSPLHF. The CDR3 region has the DNA TGTGCCAGCAGCTCCCCAGGAACGAGCTCCTATAATTCACCCCTCCACTTT.